These T cell receptor beta chains were read from a single sample in a study of blood T cell repertoires in COVID-19. Only in-frame clones appear in the TCRdb table, and some are missing; sequencing was by immunoSEQ multiplex PCR. The table has fewer than 200,000 clones, 70% to 90% seen once. Material for sequencing was peripheral blood. The receptor source for this set is a man aged 45-60 years with active or convalescent COVID-19. CDR3s include the opening cysteine and the closing phenylalanine or tryptophan. D genes are given only for firm matches. Only some rows state a clone size, as once, few, many or a class for expanded clones.

>NA|once|TRBJ1-6|TRBV5-1
TGCGCCAGCAGCTTGGGACAGCTCCACGATTCACCCCTCCACTTT
CASSLGQLHDSPLHF
>TRBD1|NA|TRBJ1-1|TRBV5-4
TGTGCCAGCAGCTTGGGACAGGGGAATGAAGCTTTCTTT
CASSLGQGNEAFF
>NA|NA|TRBJ1-5|TRBV28
TGTGCCAGCACCACAGGGACGTGGGGCAATCAGCCCCAGCATTTT
CASTTGTWGNQPQHF
>NA|NA|TRBJ2-7|TRBV29-1
TGCAGCGTTGAAAACAGGAACACCTACGAGCAGTACTTC
CSVENRNTYEQYF
>NA|NA|TRBJ2-7|TRBV6-2/TRBV6-3
TGTGCCAGCAGTTCCCCGCGGAGTACCGCCTACGAGCAGTACTTC
CASSSPRSTAYEQYF
>TRBD1|once|TRBJ1-2|TRBV28
TGTGCCAGCAGCCCAACGGACAGGGAAGGCTACACCTTC
CASSPTDREGYTF
>TRBD1|NA|TRBJ1-1|TRBV5-1
TGCGCCAGCAGAAACCTTCAGGGGGCGGGCACTGAAGCTTTCTTT
CASRNLQGAGTEAFF
>TRBD2|NA|TRBJ2-5|TRBV4-1
TGCGCCAGCAGCCAAACCGGGACTAGCGGGGGAGAGACCCAGTACTTC
CASSQTGTSGGETQYF
>TRBD2|few|TRBJ2-2|TRBV19
TGTGCCAGTCACCTTAGCGGGAGGCAAACCGGGGAGCTGTTTTTT
CASHLSGRQTGELFF
>NA|NA|TRBJ2-7|TRBV10-3
TGTGCCATCAGTGAGTCGGACAAATCCTACGAGCAGTACTTC
CAISESDKSYEQYF
>NA|NA|TRBJ1-6|TRBV7-2
TGTGCCAGCAGCTTAGCGAACGGGGTTCGATCACCCCTCCACTTT
CASSLANGVRSPLHF
>TRBD1|NA|TRBJ1-5|TRBV27
TGTGCCAGCAGTTTTCAGGGGGGTCAGCCCCAGCATTTT
CASSFQGGQPQHF
>TRBD1|NA|TRBJ1-5|TRBV9
TGTGCCAGCAGCTCCTCGGGACAGGGAAATCAGCCCCAGCATTTT
CASSSSGQGNQPQHF
>TRBD2|NA|TRBJ2-1|TRBV6-1
TGTGCCAGCAGTGCAGCGGGAGGGTCCTACAATGAGCAGTTCTTC
CASSAAGGSYNEQFF
>NA|NA|TRBJ2-2|TRBV5-1
TGCGCCAGCAGCCCCCGGGACAAAGACACCGGGGAGCTGTTTTTT
CASSPRDKDTGELFF
>NA|NA|TRBJ1-1|TRBV4-1
TGCGCCAGCAGCCAAGATTGGTCCCATAAGAGTGAAGCTTTCTTT
CASSQDWSHKSEAFF
>NA|few|TRBJ2-4|TRBV11-2
TGTGCCAGCAGCCCACCGGACATAATCCACCTACCCAAAAACATTCAGTACTTC
CASSPPDIIHLPKNIQYF
>NA|NA|TRBJ2-5|TRBV15
TGTGCCACCAGCAGAGATCGGGGTCAAGAGACCCAGTACTTC
CATSRDRGQETQYF
>TRBD1|NA|TRBJ1-1|TRBV27
TGTGCCAGCACCCCGGACAGGGAAAGGTCTGAAGCTTTCTTT
CASTPDRERSEAFF
>NA|NA|TRBJ1-2|TRBV28
TGTGCCAGCAGACCCCAAGGGACATCTAACTATGGCTACACCTTC
CASRPQGTSNYGYTF
>NA|NA|TRBJ2-1|TRBV7-3
TGTGCCAGCAGCCCTGGGACTGCAAGCTCCTACAATGAGCAGTTCTTC
CASSPGTASSYNEQFF
>TRBD1|NA|TRBJ2-1|TRBV23-1
TGCGCCAGCAGTCTGGTCTGGGACAGAAACAATGAGCAGTTCTTC
CASSLVWDRNNEQFF
>TRBD1|NA|TRBJ1-4|TRBV19
TGTGCCAGTACGCGGGGACAGTATAATGAAAAACTGTTTTTT
CASTRGQYNEKLFF
>NA|NA|TRBJ2-3|TRBV19
TGTGCCAGTAGTATATCGAGGGTAACAGATACGCAGTATTTT
CASSISRVTDTQYF
>NA|NA|TRBJ2-1|TRBV7-3
TGTGCCAGCAGCTCAGCCCCGGGTAGCGGACGATACAATGAGCAGTTCTTC
CASSSAPGSGRYNEQFF
>TRBD1|NA|TRBJ1-2|TRBV23-1
TGCGCCAGCAGTTCACAGGGGGCGTACGGCTACACCTTC
CASSSQGAYGYTF
>NA|NA|TRBJ2-2|TRBV11-2
TGTGCCAGCAGCTTAGTAGGGGGACGGGGGGACACCGGGGAGCTGTTTTTT
CASSLVGGRGDTGELFF
>TRBD1|few|TRBJ1-3|TRBV5-1
TGCGCCAGCAGCTTTGGACAGGGGAGGTCTGGAAACACCATATATTTT
CASSFGQGRSGNTIYF
>TRBD1|NA|TRBJ1-5|TRBV2
TGTGCCAGCAGTGAAGAGACAGGGGGTCAGCCCCAGCATTTT
CASSEETGGQPQHF
>NA|NA|TRBJ1-1|TRBV6-5
TGTGCCAGCAGCACTCAAGGAGGGGCTTTCTTT
CASSTQGGAFF
>NA|NA|TRBJ2-2|TRBV18
TGTGCCAGCTCACCACTCACCAGGGAATTCAAACCGAACACCGGGGAGCTGTTTTTT
CASSPLTREFKPNTGELFF
>TRBD2|NA|TRBJ2-1|TRBV24-1
TGTGCCACCAGTGAACCGGGACTAGCTTACCATGAGCAGTTCTTC
CATSEPGLAYHEQFF
>TRBD1|once|TRBJ1-6|TRBV6-1
TGTGCCAGCAGTGAATCTCCGGGACAGGGTTTGTCACCCCTCCACTTT
CASSESPGQGLSPLHF
>TRBD2|NA|TRBJ2-2|TRBV9
TGTGCCAGCAGCCCCTGGGGGGGGAACACCGGGGAGCTGTTTTTT
CASSPWGGNTGELFF
>TRBD1|few|TRBJ1-5|TRBV19
TGTGCCAGTAGAGAGGGACAGGGGGCGCGTCAGCCCCAGCATTTT
CASREGQGARQPQHF
>TRBD2|NA|TRBJ2-4|TRBV5-4
TGTGCCAGCAACCACAGAACGGGGGGGGCCAAAAACATTCAGTACTTC
CASNHRTGGAKNIQYF
>TRBD1|NA|TRBJ1-1|TRBV18
TGTGCCAGCTCACCATCTCTACAGGGGGCGATGGGCCTCATGAACACTGAAGCTTTCTTT
CASSPSLQGAMGLMNTEAFF
>NA|NA|TRBJ1-2|TRBV3-1/TRBV3-2
TGTGCCAGCAGCCAAGTGGGCCCGGGAGGCTACACCTTC
CASSQVGPGGYTF
>NA|NA|TRBJ1-2|TRBV30
TGTGCCTGGAGTGGGTCAGGGAAGAACTATGGCTACACCTTC
CAWSGSGKNYGYTF
>NA|NA|TRBJ1-5|TRBV7-2
TGTGCCAGCAGCTTAGTGGGCAGCCTCAATCAGCCCCAGCATTTT
CASSLVGSLNQPQHF
>NA|NA|TRBJ2-7|TRBV9
TGTGCCAGCAGCGTAGATTCGGACAACTCCTACGAGCAGTACTTC
CASSVDSDNSYEQYF
>NA|NA|TRBJ2-1|TRBV7-9
TGTGCCAGCAGCTTACCGACAGACTACAATGAGCAGTTCTTC
CASSLPTDYNEQFF
>TRBD1|NA|TRBJ1-5|TRBV6-5
TGTGCCAGCAGTAGGAGTACAGGGGGGGATCAGCCCCAGCATTTT
CASSRSTGGDQPQHF
>TRBD2|NA|TRBJ2-7|TRBV10-3
TGTGCCACCGGGACTAGCGGGAGCGGGTACGAGCAGTACTTC
CATGTSGSGYEQYF
>NA|NA|TRBJ2-7|TRBV7-2
TGTGCCAGCACCCAACAGGGTTTCCACGAGCAGTACTTC
CASTQQGFHEQYF